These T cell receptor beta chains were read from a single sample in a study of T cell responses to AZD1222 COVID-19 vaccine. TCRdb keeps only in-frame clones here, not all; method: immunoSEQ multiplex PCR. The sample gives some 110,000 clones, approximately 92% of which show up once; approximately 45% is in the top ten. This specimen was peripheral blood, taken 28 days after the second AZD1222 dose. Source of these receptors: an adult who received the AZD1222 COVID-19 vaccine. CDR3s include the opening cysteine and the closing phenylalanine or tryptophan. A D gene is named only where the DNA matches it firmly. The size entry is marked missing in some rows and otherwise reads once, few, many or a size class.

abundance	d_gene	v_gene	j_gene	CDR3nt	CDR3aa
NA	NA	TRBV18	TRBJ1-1	TGTGCCAGCTCACCCGACAGTGAAGCTTTCTTT	CASSPDSEAFF
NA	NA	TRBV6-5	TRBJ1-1	TGTGCCAGCACCCCCCTACGGACAGTTAACACTGAAGCTTTCTTT	CASTPLRTVNTEAFF
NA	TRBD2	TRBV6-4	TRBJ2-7	TGTGCCACTCTCCTAGCGGGACCAACCTACGAGCAGTACTTC	CATLLAGPTYEQYF
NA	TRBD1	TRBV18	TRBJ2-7	TGTGCCAGCTTTTCGGGACAGGGGCCCTACGAGCAGTACTTC	CASFSGQGPYEQYF
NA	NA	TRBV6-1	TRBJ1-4	TGTGCCAGCAGTGACAGGGCTAATGAAAAACTGTTTTTT	CASSDRANEKLFF
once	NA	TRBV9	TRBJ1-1	TGTGCCAGCAGCCCAGCGGGCCACCTCAACACTGAAGCTTTCTTT	CASSPAGHLNTEAFF
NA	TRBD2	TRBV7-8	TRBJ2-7	TGTGCCAGCAGCCCCCTAGCGGGAGGGACGGGATACGAGCAGTACTTC	CASSPLAGGTGYEQYF
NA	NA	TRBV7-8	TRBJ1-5	TGTGCCAGCAGCGCAACAAGGAATCAGCCCCAGCATTTT	CASSATRNQPQHF
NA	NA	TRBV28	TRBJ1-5	TGTGCCAGCAGACCCCAGTGGAATCAGCCCCAGCATTTT	CASRPQWNQPQHF
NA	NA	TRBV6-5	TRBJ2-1	TGTGCCAGCGGATACAGGGAGTCCTACAATGAGCAGTTCTTC	CASGYRESYNEQFF
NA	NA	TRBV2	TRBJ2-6	TGTGCCAGCAGCCTTGGCGGGGCTGGGGCCAACGTCCTGACTTTC	CASSLGGAGANVLTF
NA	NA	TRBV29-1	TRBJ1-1	TGCAGCGTTGTAACGGATAAGGTACCCACTGAAGCTTTCTTT	CSVVTDKVPTEAFF
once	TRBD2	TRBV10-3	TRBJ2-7	TGTGCCATCAGTGAGTGGTCTAGCGGGAGCTCCTACGAGCAGTACTTC	CAISEWSSGSSYEQYF
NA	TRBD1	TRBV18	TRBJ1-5	TGTGCCAGCTCACCGGGACAGGCAAATCAGCCCCAGCATTTT	CASSPGQANQPQHF
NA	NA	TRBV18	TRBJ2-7	TGTGCCAGCTCACGAGACCGGGGCCCGGACCACGAGCAGTACTTC	CASSRDRGPDHEQYF
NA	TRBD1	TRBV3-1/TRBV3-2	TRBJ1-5	TGTGCCAGCAGCCGCTACCCGGGACAGGGTACAAATCAGCCCCAGCATTTT	CASSRYPGQGTNQPQHF
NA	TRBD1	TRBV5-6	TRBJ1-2	TGTGCCAGCAGCTTTGGGGACAGGGGGAGCTATGGCTACACCTTC	CASSFGDRGSYGYTF
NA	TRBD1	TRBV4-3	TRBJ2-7	TGCGCCAGCAGCGACCACGGGACAGGGAACTACGAGCAGTACTTC	CASSDHGTGNYEQYF
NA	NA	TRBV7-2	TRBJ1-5	TGTGCCAGCACCATACAGCCGAATCAGCCCCAGCATTTT	CASTIQPNQPQHF
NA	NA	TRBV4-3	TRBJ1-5	TGCGCCAGCAGCCAAGGGGCGGGGAATCAGCCCCAGCATTTT	CASSQGAGNQPQHF
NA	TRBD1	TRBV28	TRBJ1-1	TGTGCCAGCAGTTTACGACCAGGGGGCGCGGGCACTGAAGCTTTCTTT	CASSLRPGGAGTEAFF
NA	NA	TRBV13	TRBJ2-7	TGTGCCAGCAGCTCGACCGAATCCTACGAGCAGTACTTC	CASSSTESYEQYF
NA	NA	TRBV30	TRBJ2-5	TGTGCCTGGAGGGGCAAAGTGAGGGGGACCCAGTACTTC	CAWRGKVRGTQYF
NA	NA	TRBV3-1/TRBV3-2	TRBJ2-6	TGTGCCAGCACCCCAGACTTGGGGGGTGGGGCCAACGTCCTGACTTTC	CASTPDLGGGANVLTF
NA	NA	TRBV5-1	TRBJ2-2	TGCGCCAGCAGCATGGGCGGCGGGGACACCGGGGAGCTGTTTTTT	CASSMGGGDTGELFF
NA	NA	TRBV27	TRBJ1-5	TGTGCCAGCAGTTTTGGGAGCGGGTTTGGAAAGCCCCAGCATTTT	CASSFGSGFGKPQHF
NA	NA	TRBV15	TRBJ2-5	TGTGCCACCAGCAGAGTAAACAGGGAAGAGACCCAGTACTTC	CATSRVNREETQYF
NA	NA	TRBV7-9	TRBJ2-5	TGTGCCAGCAGCTTAGTCCCAGGGGAGAGAGAGACCCAGTACTTC	CASSLVPGERETQYF
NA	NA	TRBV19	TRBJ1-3	TGTGCCAGTAGTATAGTTCCTTCACGGGACCGCGGAAACACCATATATTTT	CASSIVPSRDRGNTIYF
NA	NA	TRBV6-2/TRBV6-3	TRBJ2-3	TGTGCCAGCAGTTACGCGGCAGGGAGCACAGATACGCAGTATTTT	CASSYAAGSTDTQYF
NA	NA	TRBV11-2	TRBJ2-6	TGTGCCAGCAGCTCTGTTTCAGGGGTGGGGGCCAACGTCCTGACTTTC	CASSSVSGVGANVLTF
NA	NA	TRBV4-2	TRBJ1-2	TGTGCCAGCAGCCAAGCTGTCGGGTTTATGACTAACTATGGCTACACCTTC	CASSQAVGFMTNYGYTF
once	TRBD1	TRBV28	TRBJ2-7	TGTGCCAGCAGCCGCACAGGGGGCCCCTACGAGCAGTACTTC	CASSRTGGPYEQYF
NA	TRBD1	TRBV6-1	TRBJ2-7	TGTGCCAGCAGTGACAGGGGGCTAAGGGCCTACGAGCAGTACTTC	CASSDRGLRAYEQYF
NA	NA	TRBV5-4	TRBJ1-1	TGTGCCAGCAGCCTCAAGGACCACACTGAAGCTTTCTTT	CASSLKDHTEAFF